Listed here are 6 T cell receptor beta chains from one sample, sequenced in a study of T-cell reconstitution after alpha-beta-depleted transplantation in children (dated by TCRdb to about 2016). Library generation was performed with PCR. The instrument given in TCRdb is Illumina HiSeq 2500. Molecular barcoding was employed in the preparation of TCR libraries, with unique molecular identifiers being used to normalize TCRbeta repertoire quantification. TCRdb's own reprocessing of the public reads used fastp at Q25 and MiXCR and kept productive beta chains. One record per CDR3 amino acid sequence lists the most common genes and DNA. The table for this sample lists approximately 200,000 distinct CDR3 sequences; roughly 14% of them were counted only once. The ten largest clones add up to over 10% of the sample. The input for sequencing was PBMCs from the stem cell graft donor, taken from the stem cell graft. Every receptor here comes from a human donor who donated a stem cell graft to a child with acute lymphoblastic leukemia.

This clonotype was counted at least ten times. This chain links TRBV19 with TRBJ2-7, with a possible D match to TRBD1 (5 bases). Germline-derived CDR1 and CDR2 are LNHDA and SQIVND (reference sequence). This CDR3 has 16 amino acids. The V end was cut by 5 bases, the J end by 3 bases, with 20 bases between. CDR3 region: CASSPTRTSLHYEQYF. The CDR3 nucleotides are TGTGCCAGTAGTCCAACCCGGACAAGTCTGCACTACGAGCAGTACTTC.

On this clonotype: Given a much more abundant clone one base away, this may be a read error. The chain employs TRBV29-1 and TRBJ2-7; 11 nucleotides align to TRBD2. Germline V gene data show CDR1 as SQVTM and CDR2 as ANQGSEA. The CDR3 is made up of 15 amino acids. For the CDR3, the DNA is TGCAGCTTTGAAGATCAGGCTAGCGGGAGGTACGAGCAGTACTTC. As protein: CSFEDQASGRYEQYF.

This clonotype showed up many times. CDR3 bases: TGTGCCAGCAGTACCTTAGCGGTTAGCACAGATACGCAGTATTTT. The encoded protein is CASSTLAVSTDTQYF. The chain links TRBV6-1 to TRBJ2-3; tentatively, D is TRBD2 (6 bases). Trimming removed 5 bases at V and 0 bases at J, with 12 bases between. The CDR3 spans 15 residues. The germline V gene has CDR1 MNHNS and CDR2 SASEGT.

Only a few counts were recorded for this clonotype. This chain joins TRBV20-1 and TRBJ2-3; 12 bases align to TRBD2. The CDR3 length is 16 residues. Losses at the gene ends were 5 bases for V and 2 bases for J; bases not matched to a gene: 8. Germline-derived CDR1 and CDR2 are DFQATT and SNEGSKA (reference sequence). The CDR3 nucleotides are TGCAGTGCTTCCGTGACTAGCGGGGGCGTCACAGATACGCAGTATTTT. Protein product: CSASVTSGGVTDTQYF.

This clonotype was counted at least ten times. V gene TRBV12-3 or TRBV12-4 combines with J gene TRBJ2-3, with 7 positions matching TRBD1. The CDR3 has 12 residues. Trimming removed 4 bases from V and 5 bases from J; junction bases left unmatched: 0. CDR3 region: CASSYRGDTQYF. DNA for the CDR3: TGTGCCAGCAGTTACAGGGGAGATACGCAGTATTTT.

The chain carries TRBV5-1 and TRBJ2-7, with 7 positions matching TRBD2. V gave up 0 bases and J gave up 2 bases; unmatched junction bases: 8. The CDR3 extends over 16 amino acids. CDR1 and CDR2 (germline): SGHRS, YFSETQ. The DNA of the CDR3 is TGCGCCAGCAGCTTGGACGGGGGGTCGATAGCCTACGAGCAGTACTTC. As protein: CASSLDGGSIAYEQYF.